This passage covers 30 T cell receptor beta chains from one sample sequenced in a study of control samples from healthy donors and cancer patients. The repertoire was sequenced with immunoSEQ multiplex PCR; TCRdb's copy has only in-frame clones and lacks some. The sample has about 94,000 clones; less than 95% are singletons. Sequenced input: blood. Receptors were obtained from a young woman in good health.

The chain is built from TRBV6-5 and TRBJ1-1; 7 bases are shared with TRBD1. This CDR3 is 14 amino acids long. Per the germline V gene, CDR1 is MNHEY and CDR2 is SVGAGI. The V and J ends lost 2 bases and 3 bases, in that order; junction bases with no gene match: 3. CDR3 in amino acids: CASSYDRADTEAFF. In DNA form, the CDR3 reads TGTGCCAGCAGTTACGACAGGGCCGACACTGAAGCTTTCTTT.

The rearrangement joins TRBV18 to TRBJ1-1, with 8 bases fitting TRBD1. This CDR3 has 15 residues. V trimming: 3 bases; J trimming: 4 bases; junction bases outside the gene matches: 7. CDR1 and CDR2 (germline): KGHSH, LQKENI. The CDR3 nucleotides are TGTGCCAGCTCACCGGTTCAGGGGGCCTCCACTGAAGCTTTCTTT. It translates to CASSPVQGASTEAFF.

The V gene is TRBV6-5, the J gene TRBJ1-2, with 9 bases aligning to TRBD1. The CDR3 contains 14 residues. CDR1 MNHEY and CDR2 SVGAGI come from the germline V gene. V lost 6 bases to trimming and J lost 7 bases; unmatched junction nucleotides: 9. CDR3 in amino acids: CASRPPGQGRGYTF. Here the CDR3 DNA reads TGTGCCAGCAGACCACCGGGACAGGGTCGTGGCTACACCTTC.

The chain links TRBV29-1 to TRBJ2-3; 8 nucleotides line up with TRBD2. Looked up from germline, CDR1 is SQVTM and CDR2 is ANQGSEA. The CDR3 loop spans 14 amino acids. J lost 4 bases, V lost 6 bases, and 9 bases had no gene match. The chain's CDR3 is CSVHAGGGADTQYF. The CDR3 DNA sequence: TGCAGCGTCCACGCGGGGGGCGGTGCAGATACGCAGTATTTT.

J is TRBJ1-2 and V is TRBV9; weak D call: TRBD1 (5 bases). V lost 0 bases, J lost 4 bases, and 10 bases lay in between. Germline assignment: CDR1 SGDLS and CDR2 YYNGEE. There are 14 residues in the CDR3. Here the CDR3 reads CASSVGGAGYGYTF. The CDR3 DNA sequence: TGTGCCAGCAGCGTAGGAGGGGCGGGCTATGGCTACACCTTC.

This sequence joins TRBV24-1 and TRBJ2-5; 9 bases match TRBD1. Germline loops: CDR1 KGHDR, CDR2 SFDVKD. Trimming cost V 0 bases and J 7 bases; bases outside gene matches: 8. The CDR3 sequence is 16 residues long. The CDR3 nucleotides are TGTGCCACCAGTGATTTGCCGGGACAGGGTAGCGGGACCCAGTACTTC. It codes for CATSDLPGQGSGTQYF.

This clone was recorded a few times. The rearrangement uses TRBV6-5 and TRBJ2-3; TRBD2 aligns across 9 bases. Germline lookup yields CDR1 MNHEY and CDR2 SVGAGI. Trimming at V came to 2 bases and at J to 6 bases, leaving 6 bases not matched to a gene. This CDR3 is built from 15 residues. CDR3 loop: CASSYGSGGPDTQYF. The CDR3 coding sequence is TGTGCCAGCAGTTACGGTAGCGGGGGCCCGGATACGCAGTATTTT.

The chain employs TRBV12-3 or TRBV12-4 and TRBJ1-5; D is ambiguous. This CDR3 spans 11 amino acids. V was pared by 3 bases and J by 11 bases, with 8 bases between. As DNA, the CDR3 is TGTGCCAGCAGTTTCAGTACGTCCCAGCATTTT. It specifies CASSFSTSQHF.

The chain uses TRBV11-3 and TRBJ2-2; D may be TRBD2 (6 bases). This CDR3 spans 13 amino acids. The germline V and J ends were trimmed by 5 bases and 3 bases, with 7 bases remaining between them. CDR1 is SGHNT, CDR2 YENEEA, per germline. The CDR3 loop is CASSRRDTGELFF. CDR3 DNA: TGTGCCAGCAGCCGGAGGGACACCGGGGAGCTGTTTTTT. Variable domain in full (rest from reference TRBV11-3 and TRBJ2-2): EAGVVQSPRYKIIEKKQPVAFWCNPISGHNTLYWYLQNLGQGPELLIRYENEEAVDDSQLPKDRFSAERLKGVDSTLKIQPAELGDSAVYLCASSRRDTGELFFGEGSRLTVL.

Regarding this clone: Its ends do not fully match the called genes, so a read error is possible. The chain has TRBV11-2 and TRBJ1-2, with TRBD1 as a possible D gene (6 bases). CDR1 and CDR2 from the germline V gene are SGHAT and FQNNGV. The CDR3 spans 13 residues. CDR3 DNA sequence: TGTGCCAGCAGCCGCGCTGGGGGCGTTCCCATTTGGTTC. Translated, it gives CASSRAGGVPIWF. Combining the CDR3 with reference TRBV11-2 and TRBJ1-2 gives the whole variable domain EAGVAQSPRYKIIEKRQSVAFWCNPISGHATLYWYQQILGQGPKLLIQFQNNGVVDDSQLPKDRFSAERLKGVDSTLKIQPAKLEDSAVYLCASSRAGGVPIWFGSGTRLTVV.

The chain is built from TRBV7-6 and TRBJ1-1; no reliable D call. Trimming shortened V by 4 bases and J by 1 base, and 13 bases separated the two germline ends. Per the germline V gene, CDR1 is SGHVS and CDR2 is FNYEAQ. This CDR3 region has 15 residues. The CDR3 DNA is TGTGCCAGCAGCTCGTTGATGGCGGGGAACACTGAAGCTTTCTTT. Its protein is CASSSLMAGNTEAFF.

The J gene is TRBJ2-7, the V gene TRBV6-2 or TRBV6-3, with TRBD2 as a possible D gene (6 bases). Trimming took off 2 bases at V and 1 base at J, with 6 bases between the two ends. This CDR3 region has 13 residues. Germline V gene data show CDR1 as MNHEY and CDR2 as SVGEGT. CDR3 sequence (DNA): TGTGCCAGCAGTTACGGGGGGTCCTACGAGCAGTACTTC. Its translation: CASSYGGSYEQYF.

The chain couples TRBV12-3 or TRBV12-4 to TRBJ1-2; 9 bases agree with TRBD1. CDR3 length equals 13 residues. Trimming removed 7 bases from V and 7 bases from J; junction bases left unmatched: 7. The CDR3 coding sequence is TGTGCCAGCAATTTCTGGACAGGGGCTGGCTACACCTTC. Translation gives CASNFWTGAGYTF.

The chain combines TRBV6-5 with TRBJ1-1; D gene uncertain. The germline V and J ends were trimmed by 0 bases and 7 bases, with 9 bases remaining between them. The CDR3 totals 13 residues. Germline V lookup: CDR1 MNHEY, CDR2 SVGAGI. CDR3 DNA sequence: TGTGCCAGCAGTTACTCGAGGAGTCTTGAAGCTTTCTTT. Its protein product is CASSYSRSLEAFF.

The genes are TRBV2 and TRBJ2-5; D is undetermined. The CDR3 covers 13 residues. Germline V gene sequence: CDR1 SNHLY, CDR2 FYNNEI. V gave up 2 bases and J gave up 2 bases, with 6 bases separating them. CDR3 sequence reads: CASSENLQETQYF. CDR3 nucleotides: TGTGCCAGCAGTGAAAACCTTCAAGAGACCCAGTACTTC.

In this sample, this clone turned up once. This CDR3 is also generated by other DNA sequences in the sample. The rearrangement uses TRBV6-6 and TRBJ1-1; D is perhaps TRBD1 (5 bases). V shed 3 bases and J shed 1 base, with 12 bases lying between them. The V gene's germline CDR1 is MNHNY and CDR2 SVGAGI (reference sequence). The CDR3 is 15 amino acids. The DNA for the CDR3 is TGTGCCAGCAGTTATAGTGGGGGGGGGAACACTGAAGCTTTCTTT. Encoded protein: CASSYSGGGNTEAFF.

The chain uses TRBV15 and TRBJ1-2; tentative D call: TRBD1 (6 bases). CDR1 is LNHNV and CDR2 is YYDKDF in the germline V gene (reference sequence). The CDR3 sequence is 14 residues long. The ends were cut back, 5 bases at V and 6 bases at J, with 16 bases in the middle. The CDR3 here is CATSPPVGAHGYTF. DNA for the CDR3: TGTGCCACCAGCCCTCCGGTGGGGGCCCATGGCTACACCTTC.

The rearrangement uses TRBV9 and TRBJ2-1; D is uncertain. Germline values: CDR1 SGDLS, CDR2 YYNGEE. This CDR3 spans 13 amino acids. The germline V and J ends were trimmed by 3 bases and 8 bases, with 12 bases remaining between them. CDR3 amino acids: CASSGGGMYEQFF. The CDR3 DNA is TGTGCCAGCAGCGGAGGCGGAATGTATGAGCAGTTCTTC.

J is TRBJ1-6 and V is TRBV19; no firm D call. Trimming shortened V by 2 bases and J by 8 bases, and 13 bases separated the two germline ends. This CDR3 has 15 amino acids. Germline CDR1 reads LNHDA; CDR2 reads SQIVND (reference sequence). The CDR3 loop reads CASSILEVKDSPLHF. CDR3 bases: TGTGCCAGTAGTATACTGGAGGTAAAGGATTCACCCCTCCACTTT.

The CDR3 reads CASSPGGTGYEQYF. Here the CDR3 DNA reads TGTGCCAGCAGCCCGGGAGGCACCGGCTACGAGCAGTACTTC. V and J are TRBV9 and TRBJ2-7, with 7 bases that match TRBD2. Germline values: CDR1 SGDLS, CDR2 YYNGEE. V trimming: 4 bases; J trimming: 3 bases; junction bases outside the gene matches: 7. The CDR3 extends over 14 amino acids.

The chain has TRBV24-1 and TRBJ1-4; maybe TRBD1 (6 bases). Germline values: CDR1 KGHDR, CDR2 SFDVKD. The V end lost 2 bases, the J end lost 2 bases, and 17 bases lay between the germline ends. CDR3 length equals 18 residues. CDR3 sequence reads: CATSDSAVDSATNEKLFF. In DNA, the CDR3 is TGTGCCACCAGTGATTCCGCCGTGGACAGCGCTACTAATGAAAAACTGTTTTTT.

V and J are TRBV5-1 and TRBJ1-5, with D possibly TRBD1 on 6 matching bases. This CDR3 is built from 17 residues. Germline lookup yields CDR1 SGHRS and CDR2 YFSETQ. With 3 bases removed from V and 0 bases from J, the gap between germline ends came to 16 bases. The CDR3 loop is CASSWKTDRYSNQPQHF. The CDR3 DNA reads TGCGCCAGCAGCTGGAAAACGGACAGATATAGCAATCAGCCCCAGCATTTT.

V gene TRBV4-1 combines with J gene TRBJ2-1; possible D gene TRBD2, 5 bases. Germline V gene data show CDR1 as MGHRA and CDR2 as YSYEKL. This CDR3 is built from 11 residues. V was clipped by 6 bases and J by 5 bases, with 5 bases between them. The CDR3 region has the DNA TGCGCCAGCAGGACTAACAATGAGCAGTTCTTC. Its protein is CASRTNNEQFF.

The chain has TRBV24-1 and TRBJ2-2, with TRBD2 as a possible D gene (7 bases). This CDR3 spans 15 amino acids. Trimming cost V 6 bases and J 4 bases, with 14 bases left between them. The V gene's germline CDR1 is KGHDR and CDR2 SFDVKD. CDR3 amino acids: CATSLGGARTGELFF. Here the CDR3 DNA reads TGTGCCACCAGTTTAGGGGGGGCGCGCACCGGGGAGCTGTTTTTT.

V and J are TRBV5-1 and TRBJ2-3; TRBD1 matches 7 bases. The length of the CDR3 is 14 residues. Germline V gene sequence: CDR1 SGHRS, CDR2 YFSETQ. Trimming cost V 4 bases and J 6 bases; bases outside gene matches: 8. The CDR3 DNA follows: TGCGCCAGCAGCGTGGACAGGCCCCAGGATACGCAGTATTTT. Translation gives CASSVDRPQDTQYF.

The sample holds a few counts of this clone. The CDR3 protein is CASRGRSNTEAFF. The CDR3, as DNA: TGTGCCAGCCGGGGGAGGTCGAACACTGAAGCTTTCTTT. The chain couples TRBV7-9 to TRBJ1-1, with D perhaps matching TRBD1 (5 bases). The CDR3 spans 13 residues. V lost 8 bases and J 1 base, leaving 11 bases between the germline ends. Germline V CDR1 and CDR2: SEHNR, FQNEAQ (reference sequence). Full variable domain (rest looked up from reference TRBV7-9 and TRBJ1-1): DTGVSQNPRHKITKRGQNVTFRCDPISEHNRLYWYRQTLGQGPEFLTYFQNEAQLEKSRLLSDRFSAERPKGSFSTLEIQRTEQGDSAMYLCASRGRSNTEAFFGQGTRLTVV.

The CDR3 region has the DNA TGCGCCAGCAGCCTACTTACAGGGAACACTGAAGCTTTCTTT. It is translated as CASSLLTGNTEAFF. The chain recombines TRBV5-1 with TRBJ1-1; D perhaps matches TRBD1 (5 bases). Deletions cut 4 bases from V and 1 base from J, with 11 bases between. The CDR3 covers 14 residues. The V gene's germline CDR1 is SGHRS and CDR2 YFSETQ.

The V and J genes are TRBV28 and TRBJ2-7; D is unresolved. Germline CDR1 is MDHEN and CDR2 is SYDVKM. The CDR3 covers 13 residues. V dropped 5 bases and J dropped 5 bases, with 13 bases sitting between them. CDR3 nucleotides: TGTGCCAGCAGTGAAATAAACATCCACGAGCAGTACTTC. Translation: CASSEINIHEQYF.

About this clone: The same CDR3 can be traced to other DNA sequences in this sample. The chain recombines TRBV9 with TRBJ1-2, with 8 bases aligning to TRBD1. Germline trimming cut 8 bases from V and 8 bases from J; bases unmatched to any gene: 8. Germline V gives CDR1 SGDLS, CDR2 YYNGEE. The CDR3 consists of 12 residues. CDR3 amino acids: CASSQGARGYTF. The CDR3 DNA is TGTGCCAGTTCCCAGGGGGCCAGGGGCTACACCTTC. Based on the CDR3 plus reference TRBV9 and TRBJ1-2, the full variable domain is DSGVTQTPKHLITATGQRVTLRCSPRSGDLSVYWYQQSLDQGLQFLIQYYNGEERAKGNILERFSAQQFPDLHSELNLSSLELGDSALYFCASSQGARGYTFGSGTRLTVV.

The J gene is TRBJ2-7, the V gene TRBV6-6, with D unclear. The ends were cut back, 6 bases at V and 2 bases at J, with 11 bases in the middle. Germline V gene sequence: CDR1 MNHNY, CDR2 SVGAGI (reference sequence). The CDR3 consists of 13 residues. CDR3 DNA: TGTGCCAGCAGCCGAGACACCGCCTACGAGCAGTACTTC. It translates to CASSRDTAYEQYF.